This T cell receptor (beta chain) was sequenced for a study of a mutant IDH1 vaccine in newly diagnosed glioma. About the study: The first vaccination came 4-6 weeks after radiotherapy alone, or with temozolomide cycles.

Noted time point: week 35, safety follow-up. Doses of 300 ug of mutant IDH1 20-mer peptide were given with topical imiquimod. Germline V lookup: CDR1 SGHRS, CDR2 YFSETQ. V was clipped by 1 base and J by 3 bases, with 13 bases between them. The CDR3 sequence is 15 residues long. Note on this clone: Its target is not known.

TCRdb's table, derived via immunoSEQ multiplex PCR, lists solely in-frame clones and lacks some. The sample carries 30,000 to 40,000 clones, around four fifths recorded once. The material sequenced was PBMCs, taken from a glioma patient whose treatment included an IDH1 peptide vaccine. The V and J genes are TRBV5-1 and TRBJ1-1; TRBD1 might be the D (5 bases). This TCR derives from a man aged 35 to 55 with glioma. Some clones in this sample may be carry-over from other donors' samples. DNA for the CDR3: TGCGCCAGCAGCTTGACCACCGGGACGGACACTGAAGCTTTCTTT. Translation gives CASSLTTGTDTEAFF.